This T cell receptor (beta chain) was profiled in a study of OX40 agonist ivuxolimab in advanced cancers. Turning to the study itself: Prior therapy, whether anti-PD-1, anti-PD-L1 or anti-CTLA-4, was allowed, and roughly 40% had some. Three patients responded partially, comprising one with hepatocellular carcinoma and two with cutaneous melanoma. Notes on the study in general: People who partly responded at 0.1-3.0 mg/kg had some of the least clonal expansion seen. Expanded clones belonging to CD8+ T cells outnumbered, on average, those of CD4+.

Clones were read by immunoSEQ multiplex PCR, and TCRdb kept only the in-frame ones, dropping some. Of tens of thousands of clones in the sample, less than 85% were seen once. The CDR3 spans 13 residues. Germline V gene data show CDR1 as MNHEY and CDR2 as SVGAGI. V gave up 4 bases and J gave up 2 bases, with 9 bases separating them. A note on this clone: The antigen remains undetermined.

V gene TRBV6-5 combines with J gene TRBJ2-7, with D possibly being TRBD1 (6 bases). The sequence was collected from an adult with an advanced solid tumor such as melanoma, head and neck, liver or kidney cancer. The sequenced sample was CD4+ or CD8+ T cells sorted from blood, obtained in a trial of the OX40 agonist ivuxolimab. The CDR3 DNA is TGTGCCAGCAGTTTCCCAGGGGCCTACGAGCAGTACTTC. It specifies CASSFPGAYEQYF.